Below, 2 T cell receptor beta chains from the same sample are listed, as sequenced in a study of cytomegalovirus exposure and HLA in healthy donors. Amplification used 60 Vbeta primers and 13 Jbeta primers. The assay was immunoSEQ multiplex PCR, and TCRdb's table has in-frame clones only and misses some. The data contain approximately 200,000 clones, around 83% of them seen just once; the ten biggest clones take up 1.2% to 1.5%. The sample consisted of PBMCs. All receptors come from a girl aged 5 to 17 in good health and CMV-seronegative.

The chain recombines TRBV6-5 with TRBJ2-7; a weak D match, TRBD2 (5 bases). CDR3 size: 14 residues. Deletions cut 2 bases from V and 5 bases from J, with 13 bases between. CDR1 and CDR2 from the germline V gene are MNHEY and SVGAGI. CDR3 loop: CASSYSNRGNEQYF. Written as DNA, the CDR3 is TGTGCCAGCAGTTACAGTAACCGGGGTAACGAGCAGTACTTC.

This chain connects TRBV6-4 to TRBJ2-1; maybe TRBD1 (6 bases). The V end lost 5 bases, the J end lost 2 bases, and 13 bases lay between the germline ends. The CDR3 runs 15 residues. Germline V CDR1 and CDR2: MRHNA, SNTAGT. For the CDR3, the DNA is TGTGCCAGCAGTCCCGGACAGACGACCTACAATGAGCAGTTCTTC. Translation: CASSPGQTTYNEQFF.